One and the same sample provided the 18 T cell receptor beta chains below, sequenced in a study of long-term antiretroviral therapy in people with HIV. immunoSEQ v3.0 was run at survey level. The table came from immunoSEQ multiplex PCR; TCRdb's copy has only in-frame clones and leaves some out. This repertoire shows about 16,000 clones, roughly 95% found once; its top ten account for 1.4%. This specimen was unsorted PBMCs, taken less than 12 years after starting antiretroviral therapy. The receptor source for this set is a man aged 25 to 40 with HIV.

This chain joins TRBV7-6 and TRBJ1-3; 9 nucleotides line up with TRBD1. Germline V lookup: CDR1 SGHVS, CDR2 FNYEAQ. V shed 4 bases, J shed 2 bases, and the junction held 3 bases outside the gene matches. The CDR3 has 15 amino acids. CDR3 loop: CASSWDRVPGNTIYF. CDR3 sequence (DNA): TGTGCCAGCAGCTGGGACAGGGTTCCTGGAAACACCATATATTTT.

The rearrangement uses TRBV2 and TRBJ1-5, with 9 nucleotides matching TRBD1. CDR1 and CDR2 from the germline V gene are SNHLY and FYNNEI. Germline trimming cut 3 bases from V and 5 bases from J; bases unmatched to any gene: 2. The CDR3 totals 14 residues. The CDR3 DNA reads as TGTGCCAGCAGTGAGAGGACAGGGGATCAGCCCCAGCATTTT. Amino acids: CASSERTGDQPQHF.

The rearrangement links TRBV19 to TRBJ2-1; 8 bases match TRBD1. After removal of 5 bases from V and 0 bases from J, the junction contained 18 bases not matched to a gene. Germline CDR1 and CDR2: LNHDA and SQIVND (reference sequence). The CDR3 runs to 20 residues. CDR3 bases: TGTGCCAGTAGTGCAGAATACCGGGACAGGTCGTGGAGCTCCTACAATGAGCAGTTCTTC. This sequence encodes CASSAEYRDRSWSSYNEQFF.

This chain joins TRBV5-1 and TRBJ2-5, with 10 bases lining up with TRBD2. The CDR3 sequence is 15 residues long. Trimming at V came to 3 bases and at J to 6 bases, leaving 8 bases not matched to a gene. Germline CDR1 and CDR2: SGHRS and YFSETQ. The chain's CDR3 is CASSSGAGGKKTQYF. CDR3 sequence (DNA): TGCGCCAGCAGCTCAGGAGCGGGGGGGAAGAAGACCCAGTACTTC.

V and J are TRBV2 and TRBJ2-3, with TRBD2 as a possible D gene (5 bases). CDR1 and CDR2 (germline): SNHLY, FYNNEI. The V gene lost 4 bases and the J gene lost 6 bases, with 11 bases spanning the gap. This CDR3 region has 13 residues. For the CDR3, the DNA is TGTGCCAGCAGTGGAGGGCTTGGGGATACGCAGTATTTT. Amino acids: CASSGGLGDTQYF.

The V gene is TRBV27, the J gene TRBJ2-7; 10 positions agree with TRBD2. In germline, CDR1 is MNHEY, CDR2 SMNVEV (reference sequence). V shed 4 bases, J shed 2 bases, and the junction held 2 bases outside the gene matches. This CDR3 is 14 amino acids long. The CDR3 protein is CASSWTSGAYEQYF. CDR3 DNA sequence: TGTGCCAGCAGTTGGACTAGCGGCGCCTACGAGCAGTACTTC.

The sample holds one count of this clone. J is TRBJ2-5 and V is TRBV5-1; either TRBD1 or TRBD2 may fit D (6 bases each). With 3 bases removed from V and 2 bases from J, the gap between germline ends came to 23 bases. This CDR3 is 18 amino acids long. Per the germline V gene, CDR1 is SGHRS and CDR2 is YFSETQ. The CDR3 region has the DNA TGCGCCAGCAGCTATATATTGCCCTGGGGGGCCGGTCAAGAGACCCAGTACTTC. This translates into CASSYILPWGAGQETQYF. Full variable domain (remainder filled in from reference TRBV5-1 and TRBJ2-5): KAGVTQTPRYLIKTRGQQVTLSCSPISGHRSVSWYQQTPGQGLQFLFEYFSETQRNKGNFPGRFSGRQFSNSRSEMNVSTLELGDSALYLCASSYILPWGAGQETQYFGPGTRLLVL.

CDR3 region: CASSKGEDSLHSGANVLTF. The CDR3 DNA sequence: TGTGCCAGCAGCAAAGGGGAGGACAGCTTACACTCTGGGGCCAACGTCCTGACTTTC. This rearrangement joins TRBV21-1 to TRBJ2-6. TRBV21-1 has pseudogene status. There are 19 residues in the CDR3.

The chain has TRBV27 and TRBJ2-3; 8 bases map to TRBD1. Germline assignment: CDR1 MNHEY and CDR2 SMNVEV (reference sequence). The CDR3 covers 16 residues. V shed 4 bases, J shed 3 bases, and the junction held 9 bases outside the gene matches. DNA for the CDR3: TGTGCCAGCAGTTGGGACAGGTACACGGATACAGATACGCAGTATTTT. Encoded protein: CASSWDRYTDTDTQYF.

The chain couples TRBV7-9 to TRBJ2-5; 8 bases fit TRBD1. CDR1 is SEHNR, CDR2 FQNEAQ, per germline (reference sequence). CDR3 length: 14 amino acids. With 4 bases clipped from V and 5 bases from J, the junction kept 6 bases outside the gene matches. CDR3 amino acids: CASSSTGAGETQYF. The CDR3 bases are TGTGCCAGCAGCTCGACAGGGGCGGGGGAGACCCAGTACTTC.

The rearrangement links TRBV11-2 to TRBJ2-7; D remains ambiguous. CDR1 and CDR2 (germline): SGHAT, FQNNGV. The CDR3 runs to 13 residues. The V and J ends lost 3 bases and 5 bases respectively, with 11 bases between them. The CDR3: CASSFAEGNEQYF. The CDR3 DNA follows: TGTGCCAGCAGCTTCGCCGAAGGGAACGAGCAGTACTTC.

J is TRBJ1-3 and V is TRBV28; D is undetermined. Germline values: CDR1 MDHEN, CDR2 SYDVKM. V dropped 0 bases and J dropped 0 bases, with 3 bases sitting between them. The CDR3 loop spans 14 amino acids. CDR3 protein: CASSLCFSGNTIYF. CDR3 DNA: TGTGCCAGCAGTTTATGCTTCTCTGGAAACACCATATATTTT.

J is TRBJ2-3 and V is TRBV7-6, with a tentative D call TRBD1 (5 bases). This CDR3 spans 13 amino acids. Germline loops: CDR1 SGHVS, CDR2 FNYEAQ. V shed 5 bases and J shed 2 bases, with 8 bases lying between them. The CDR3 here is CASSQGHTDTQYF. The CDR3 DNA is TGTGCCAGCAGCCAGGGCCACACAGATACGCAGTATTTT.

This chain uses TRBV6-1 with TRBJ2-2; 12 nucleotides match TRBD2. Germline lookup yields CDR1 MNHNS and CDR2 SASEGT. J gave up 4 bases and V 1 base, and 7 bases lay outside the gene matches. The CDR3 is made up of 18 amino acids. CDR3 coding DNA: TGTGCCAGCAGTGAAGGTCTAGCGGGGGGGCGGGGCACCGGGGAGCTGTTTTTT. Amino acid sequence: CASSEGLAGGRGTGELFF.

The V and J genes are TRBV15 and TRBJ2-7, with a tentative D call TRBD2 (5 bases). The germline V and J ends were trimmed by 3 bases and 6 bases, with 15 bases remaining between them. The CDR3 sequence is 14 residues long. Looked up from germline, CDR1 is LNHNV and CDR2 is YYDKDF (reference sequence). The CDR3 sequence: CATSSFGASSEQYV. The CDR3 DNA is TGTGCCACCAGCAGCTTCGGAGCTAGCTCCGAGCAGTACGTC.

The CDR3 bases are TGTGCCAGCAGCCTAGGGGCTAGCGGGGAGACAGATACGCAGTATTTT. Translated, it gives CASSLGASGETDTQYF. V is TRBV9 and J is TRBJ2-3, with TRBD2 matching 9 bases. The junction had 9 bases not matched to a gene; V was cut back by 4 bases and J by 3 bases. The CDR3 has 16 residues. Germline loops: CDR1 SGDLS, CDR2 YYNGEE. The entire variable domain, with the rest obtained from reference TRBV9 and TRBJ2-3, is as follows: DSGVTQTPKHLITATGQRVTLRCSPRSGDLSVYWYQQSLDQGLQFLIQYYNGEERAKGNILERFSAQQFPDLHSELNLSSLELGDSALYFCASSLGASGETDTQYFGPGTRLTVL.

This clone was seen only once. V and J are TRBV19 and TRBJ2-1, with 7 bases fitting TRBD2. The CDR3 runs to 15 residues. Germline CDR1 is LNHDA and CDR2 is SQIVND (reference sequence). V shed 5 bases and J 8 bases; nucleotides not matched to a gene: 12. CDR3 sequence (DNA): TGTGCCAGTAGTTCCCGGACAAGGGAGGGCGATGAGCAGTTCTTC. Its protein is CASSSRTREGDEQFF. Using reference TRBV19 and TRBJ2-1 for the parts outside the CDR3, the full variable domain is DGGITQSPKYLFRKEGQNVTLSCEQNLNHDAMYWYRQDPGQGLRLIYYSQIVNDFQKGDIAEGYSVSREKKESFPLTVTSAQKNPTAFYLCASSSRTREGDEQFFGPGTRLTVL.

This clone was counted once. The genes are TRBV10-3 and TRBJ2-3; 9 positions match TRBD2. The V gene's germline CDR1 is ENHRY and CDR2 SYGVKD. The ends lost 11 bases at V and 2 bases at J; junction bases unmatched: 14. The CDR3 spans 16 residues. The DNA for the CDR3 is TGTGCCCTAAGGAGAACTAGCGGGCGTAACACAGATACGCAGTATTTT. This translates into CALRRTSGRNTDTQYF.